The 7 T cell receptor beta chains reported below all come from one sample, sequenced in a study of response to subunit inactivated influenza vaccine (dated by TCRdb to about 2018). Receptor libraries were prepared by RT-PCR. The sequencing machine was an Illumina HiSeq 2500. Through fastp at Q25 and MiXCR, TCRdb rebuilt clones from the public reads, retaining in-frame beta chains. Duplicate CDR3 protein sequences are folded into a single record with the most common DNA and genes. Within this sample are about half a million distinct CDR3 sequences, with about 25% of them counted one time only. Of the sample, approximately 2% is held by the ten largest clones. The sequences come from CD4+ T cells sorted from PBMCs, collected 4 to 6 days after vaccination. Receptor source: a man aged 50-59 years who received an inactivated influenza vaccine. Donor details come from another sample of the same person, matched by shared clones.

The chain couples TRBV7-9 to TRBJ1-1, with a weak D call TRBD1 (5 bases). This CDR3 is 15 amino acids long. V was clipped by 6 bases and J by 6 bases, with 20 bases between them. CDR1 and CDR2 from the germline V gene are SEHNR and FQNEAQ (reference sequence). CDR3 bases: TGTGCCAGCAGTTCAATAAAGGTTCGGGGGGCTGAAGCTTTCTTT. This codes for CASSSIKVRGAEAFF.

Written as DNA, the CDR3 is TGCAGTGCTAGTAGGCCAGCTCAAGAGACCCAGTACTTC. Its translation: CSASRPAQETQYF. The V call is TRBV20-1, the J call TRBJ2-5; no clear D. Trimming removed 3 bases from V and 2 bases from J, with 10 bases in between. The V gene's germline CDR1 is DFQATT and CDR2 SNEGSKA (reference sequence). The CDR3 totals 13 residues.

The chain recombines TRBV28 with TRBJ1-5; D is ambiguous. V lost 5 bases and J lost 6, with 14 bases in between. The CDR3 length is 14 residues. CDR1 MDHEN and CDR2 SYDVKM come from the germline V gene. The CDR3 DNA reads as TGTGCCAGCAGTCCCCCGTCCTACGGTCAGCCCCAGCATTTT. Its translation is CASSPPSYGQPQHF.

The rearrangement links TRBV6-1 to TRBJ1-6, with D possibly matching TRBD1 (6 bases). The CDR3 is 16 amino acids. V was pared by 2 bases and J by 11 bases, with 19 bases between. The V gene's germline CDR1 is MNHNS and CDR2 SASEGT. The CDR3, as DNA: TGTGCCAGCAGTGAAATAGCTGGGGGGGCTGGGACACCCCTCCACTTT. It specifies CASSEIAGGAGTPLHF.

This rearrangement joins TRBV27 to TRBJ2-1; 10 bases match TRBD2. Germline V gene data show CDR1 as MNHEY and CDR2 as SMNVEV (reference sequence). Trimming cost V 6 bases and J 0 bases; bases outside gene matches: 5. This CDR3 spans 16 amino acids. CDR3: CASRSSGRLSYNEQFF. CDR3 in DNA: TGTGCCAGCAGAAGTAGCGGGAGGCTCTCCTACAATGAGCAGTTCTTC.

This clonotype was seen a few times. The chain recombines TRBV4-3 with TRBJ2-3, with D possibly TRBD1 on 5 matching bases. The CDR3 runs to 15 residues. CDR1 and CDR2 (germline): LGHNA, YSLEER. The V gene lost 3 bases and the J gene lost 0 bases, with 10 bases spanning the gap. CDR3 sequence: CASSHQGGSTDTQYF. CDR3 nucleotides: TGCGCCAGCAGCCACCAGGGTGGTAGCACAGATACGCAGTATTTT.

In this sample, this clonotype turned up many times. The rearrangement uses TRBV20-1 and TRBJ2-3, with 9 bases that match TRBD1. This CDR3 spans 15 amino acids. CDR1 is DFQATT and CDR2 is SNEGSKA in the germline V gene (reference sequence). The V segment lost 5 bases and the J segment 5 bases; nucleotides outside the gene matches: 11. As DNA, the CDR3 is TGCAGTGCTCACCCCTCGGGACAGGGCGGAGATACGCAGTATTTT. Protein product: CSAHPSGQGGDTQYF.